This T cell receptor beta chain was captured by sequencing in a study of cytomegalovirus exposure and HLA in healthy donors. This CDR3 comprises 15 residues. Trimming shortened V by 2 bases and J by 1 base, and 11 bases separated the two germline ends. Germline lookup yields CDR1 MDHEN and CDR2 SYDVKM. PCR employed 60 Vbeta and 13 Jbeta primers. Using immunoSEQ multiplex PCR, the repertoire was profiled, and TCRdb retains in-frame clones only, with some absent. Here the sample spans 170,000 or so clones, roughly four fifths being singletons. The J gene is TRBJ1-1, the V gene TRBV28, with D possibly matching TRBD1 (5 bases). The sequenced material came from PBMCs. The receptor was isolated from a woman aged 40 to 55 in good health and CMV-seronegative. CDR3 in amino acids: CASSLGAAENTEAFF. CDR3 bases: TGTGCCAGCAGTTTAGGGGCCGCTGAGAACACTGAAGCTTTCTTT.